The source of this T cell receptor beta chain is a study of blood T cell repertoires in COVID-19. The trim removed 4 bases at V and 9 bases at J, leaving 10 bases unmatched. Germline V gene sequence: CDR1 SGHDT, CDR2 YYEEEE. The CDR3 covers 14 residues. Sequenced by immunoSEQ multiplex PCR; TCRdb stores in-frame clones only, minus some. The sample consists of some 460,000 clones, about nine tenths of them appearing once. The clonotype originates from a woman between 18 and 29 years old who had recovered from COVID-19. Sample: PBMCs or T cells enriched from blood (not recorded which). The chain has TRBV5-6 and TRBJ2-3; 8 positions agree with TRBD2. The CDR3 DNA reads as TGTGCCAGCAGCCCTGCGGTAGCGGGGTCAACGCAGTATTTT. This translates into CASSPAVAGSTQYF.